Listed below are T cell receptor beta chains from one sample, sequenced in a study of T cell responses to AZD1222 COVID-19 vaccine. Libraries were prepared by immunoSEQ multiplex PCR; TCRdb keeps only in-frame clonotypes and omits some of them. The sample yields around 200,000 clones, approximately 90% seen once. This sample comprised peripheral blood, obtained 28 days after the second AZD1222 dose. The source is an adult who received the AZD1222 COVID-19 vaccine. The CDR3 runs from the conserved cysteine through the conserved F or W. D genes are given only for firm matches. Some rows mark clone size as missing; the rest say once, few, many or name a class of expanded clone.

CDR3: CASSFDSPYLLYEQYF; DNA: TGTGCCAGCAGTTTCGACTCCCCCTATTTACTCTACGAGCAGTACTTC; V: TRBV5-5; D: -; size: -; J: TRBJ2-7
CDR3: CASSSGLAGYNEQFF; DNA: TGTGCCAGCAGCTCCGGTCTAGCGGGATACAATGAGCAGTTCTTC; V: TRBV7-3; D: TRBD2; size: -; J: TRBJ2-1
CDR3: CASSLNRGQGEAFF; DNA: TGTGCCAGCAGCTTAAACAGGGGGCAAGGTGAAGCTTTCTTT; V: TRBV11-2; D: TRBD1; size: -; J: TRBJ1-1
CDR3: CASSATGRPNTEAFF; DNA: TGTGCCAGCAGCGCGACAGGGCGTCCGAACACTGAAGCTTTCTTT; V: TRBV6-5; D: TRBD1; size: -; J: TRBJ1-1
CDR3: CVSSRGRMNTEAFF; DNA: TGCGTCAGCAGCAGGGGACGGATGAACACTGAAGCTTTCTTT; V: TRBV5-1; D: -; size: -; J: TRBJ1-1
CDR3: CASNRAFYGYTF; DNA: TGTGCCAGTAATAGGGCGTTCTATGGCTACACCTTC; V: TRBV19; D: -; size: few; J: TRBJ1-2
CDR3: CASSLGASRDYEQYF; DNA: TGTGCCAGCAGCCTTGGGGCTAGTAGGGACTACGAGCAGTACTTC; V: TRBV5-4; D: -; size: -; J: TRBJ2-7
CDR3: CASSYSRDPGTGEQYF; DNA: TGTGCCAGCAGTTACTCCCGGGACCCAGGAACGGGGGAGCAGTACTTC; V: TRBV6-5; D: -; size: -; J: TRBJ2-7
CDR3: CASSQKTGMAEAFF; DNA: TGTGCCAGCAGCCAGAAAACAGGGATGGCTGAAGCTTTCTTT; V: TRBV7-2; D: -; size: -; J: TRBJ1-1
CDR3: CASSLEWKSGELFF; DNA: TGTGCTAGCAGCTTAGAATGGAAGTCCGGGGAGCTGTTTTTT; V: TRBV7-7; D: -; size: -; J: TRBJ2-2
CDR3: CASSPPPAYEQYF; DNA: TGTGCCAGCTCACCACCGCCGGCCTACGAGCAGTACTTC; V: TRBV18; D: -; size: -; J: TRBJ2-7
CDR3: CASSINSGGPVGVTDTQYF; DNA: TGTGCCAGTAGTATTAATAGCGGAGGCCCTGTTGGTGTCACAGATACGCAGTATTTT; V: TRBV19; D: -; size: few; J: TRBJ2-3
CDR3: CASSSMAGPYGYTF; DNA: TGTGCCAGCAGTTCCATGGCCGGCCCCTATGGCTACACCTTC; V: TRBV27; D: -; size: -; J: TRBJ1-2
CDR3: CASSSPGQSYEQYF; DNA: TGCGCCAGCAGTTCTCCGGGACAGAGCTACGAGCAGTACTTC; V: TRBV10-2; D: TRBD1; size: -; J: TRBJ2-7
CDR3: CASSFATGLNEQFF; DNA: TGTGCCAGCAGTTTCGCGACAGGGTTAAATGAGCAGTTCTTC; V: TRBV27; D: TRBD1; size: -; J: TRBJ2-1
CDR3: CASSSPTEIGEQYF; DNA: TGTGCCAGCAGTTCCCCGACGGAGATTGGCGAGCAGTACTTC; V: TRBV6-2/TRBV6-3; D: -; size: -; J: TRBJ2-7
CDR3: CASSPLRDNTGELFF; DNA: TGTGCCAGTAGCCCTTTAAGGGATAACACCGGGGAGCTGTTTTTT; V: TRBV19; D: -; size: -; J: TRBJ2-2
CDR3: CASSFQTGISGGNEQFF; DNA: TGCGCCAGCAGCTTTCAAACCGGGATCAGCGGGGGGAATGAGCAGTTCTTC; V: TRBV4-3; D: TRBD2; size: -; J: TRBJ2-1
CDR3: CASTGSFGYGYTF; DNA: TGTGCCAGTACAGGGAGTTTCGGCTATGGCTACACCTTC; V: TRBV19; D: -; size: -; J: TRBJ1-2
CDR3: CAITQGQDAYEQYF; DNA: TGTGCCATCACCCAGGGACAGGACGCCTACGAGCAGTACTTC; V: TRBV10-3; D: TRBD1; size: -; J: TRBJ2-7
CDR3: CASSDWQGGTDTQYF; DNA: TGTGCCAGCAGTGATTGGCAGGGCGGCACAGATACGCAGTATTTT; V: TRBV25-1; D: -; size: -; J: TRBJ2-3
CDR3: CASSRPSLSGRGTDTQYF; DNA: TGTGCCAGCAGTCGTCCCTCCTTAAGCGGGAGGGGCACAGATACGCAGTATTTT; V: TRBV6-2/TRBV6-3; D: TRBD2; size: -; J: TRBJ2-3
CDR3: CASSLTGVYEQYF; DNA: TGTGCCAGCAGCTTGACAGGGGTGTACGAGCAGTACTTC; V: TRBV7-2; D: TRBD1; size: -; J: TRBJ2-7
CDR3: CAWSGQGARSEKLFF; DNA: TGTGCCTGGAGTGGGCAGGGGGCACGGAGTGAAAAACTGTTTTTT; V: TRBV30; D: TRBD1; size: -; J: TRBJ1-4
CDR3: CSVEVKNTEAFF; DNA: TGCAGCGTTGAAGTCAAGAACACTGAAGCTTTCTTT; V: TRBV29-1; D: -; size: few; J: TRBJ1-1
CDR3: CASSLSLGLTYEQYF; DNA: TGTGCCAGCAGTTTATCCCTAGGTTTAACCTACGAGCAGTACTTC; V: TRBV27; D: -; size: -; J: TRBJ2-7
CDR3: CASSLWAGQGIYEQYF; DNA: TGCGCCAGCAGCTTGTGGGCGGGACAGGGGATCTACGAGCAGTACTTC; V: TRBV5-1; D: TRBD1; size: -; J: TRBJ2-7
CDR3: CASSQRQGKGEQYF; DNA: TGTGCCAGCAGCCAACGGCAGGGAAAGGGCGAGCAGTACTTC; V: TRBV3-1/TRBV3-2; D: -; size: -; J: TRBJ2-7
CDR3: CASSSSGLFTEAFF; DNA: TGTGCCAGCAGTTCCTCAGGGTTATTTACTGAAGCTTTCTTT; V: TRBV28; D: -; size: -; J: TRBJ1-1
CDR3: CASSQEKVSRGYEKLFF; DNA: TGTGCCAGCAGCCAAGAAAAGGTGTCCAGGGGATATGAAAAACTGTTTTTT; V: TRBV3-1/TRBV3-2; D: -; size: -; J: TRBJ1-4
CDR3: CASTYGKAYEQYF; DNA: TGTGCCAGCACCTACGGCAAAGCCTACGAGCAGTACTTC; V: TRBV6-5; D: -; size: -; J: TRBJ2-7
CDR3: CASMEGTPTYEQYF; DNA: TGTGCCAGTATGGAAGGGACACCTACCTACGAGCAGTACTTC; V: TRBV19; D: -; size: -; J: TRBJ2-7
CDR3: CAGGAGNTEAFF; DNA: TGTGCCGGTGGGGCTGGTAACACTGAAGCTTTCTTT; V: TRBV6-6; D: -; size: -; J: TRBJ1-1
CDR3: CAISDLSGGELFF; DNA: TGTGCCATCAGTGATCTTAGCGGCGGGGAGCTGTTTTTT; V: TRBV10-3; D: -; size: -; J: TRBJ2-2
CDR3: CASSDTGPFSTDTQYF; DNA: TGTGCCAGCAGTGATACAGGGCCCTTTAGCACAGATACGCAGTATTTT; V: TRBV25-1; D: -; size: -; J: TRBJ2-3
CDR3: CASSGGSSGRANTGELFF; DNA: TGCGCCAGCAGCGGGGGATCTAGCGGGAGGGCGAACACCGGGGAGCTGTTTTTT; V: TRBV4-3; D: TRBD2; size: -; J: TRBJ2-2
CDR3: CASTKGRVGNTEAFF; DNA: TGTGCCAGTACAAAGGGGCGGGTGGGGAACACTGAAGCTTTCTTT; V: TRBV19; D: -; size: -; J: TRBJ1-1
CDR3: CASSWRSYEQYF; DNA: TGTGCCAGCAGCTGGCGCAGCTACGAGCAGTACTTC; V: TRBV28; D: -; size: once; J: TRBJ2-7
CDR3: CATRERGGQTNPDTQYF; DNA: TGTGCCACCAGGGAACGAGGGGGCCAAACGAACCCGGATACGCAGTATTTT; V: TRBV24-1; D: TRBD1; size: -; J: TRBJ2-3
CDR3: CASSLVAGADTQYF; DNA: TGTGCCAGCAGCTTAGTAGCGGGAGCAGATACGCAGTATTTT; V: TRBV7-2; D: TRBD2; size: -; J: TRBJ2-3
CDR3: CASSAALSGGGKARGYTF; DNA: TGTGCCAGTAGTGCCGCCTTGTCGGGAGGAGGGAAGGCTCGCGGCTACACCTTC; V: TRBV19; D: -; size: -; J: TRBJ1-2